This T cell receptor (beta chain) comes out of a study of molecular identifiers for immune sequencing clone quantification. Study information: The replicates split RNA from about 20,000 or 100,000 naive CD8 cells five ways and sequenced four.

This CDR3 region has 15 residues. Germline values: CDR1 SEHNR, CDR2 FQNEAQ (reference sequence). V lost 6 bases to trimming and J lost 5 bases; unmatched junction nucleotides: 10. This clonotype showed up just a few times. A CD8+CD4-CCR7+CD45RA+ gate was used to sort naive CD8 T cells. Bulk TCR libraries used previously described methods and listed TCR primers. TCRdb redid the calling of the PCR reads with MiXCR, one entry per CDR3 protein. The sample includes over 600,000 distinct CDR3 sequences, just under 20% of them seen just once. The chain carries TRBV7-9 and TRBJ2-7; 10 nucleotides line up with TRBD1. The sequenced sample was naive CD8+ T cells from blood, with Jurkat cell RNA spiked in. Subset denoted: FACS-sorted CD8+CD4-CCR7+CD45RA+ naive T cells. The sequence was obtained from a human donor in good health. Some libraries in this study had Jurkat cell RNA spiked in. CDR3 DNA: TGTGCCAGCAGTCGAATCCGGGACAGGGGCAACGAGCAGTACTTC. Translating it yields CASSRIRDRGNEQYF.